A selection of T cell receptor beta chains follows, all from one sample in a study of blood T cells in healthy people across ages. From the 5' RACE reads, TCRdb called clonotypes with MiXCR, one entry per CDR3 protein. The sample records more than 900,000 distinct CDR3 sequences, 25% to 30% being singletons. The same sample was also used in a study of T cells of mothers and their children.

Material: blood. The receptors were sampled from a woman in her thirties or forties in good health. Each CDR3 is given with its conserved first and last residue. The D gene is left open where the match is weak. Clone size is shown for a subset of rows, as once, few, many or a class of expanded clone.

v_gene	j_gene	abundance	d_gene	CDR3nt	CDR3aa
TRBV5-1	TRBJ2-1	few	TRBD2	TGCGCCAGCAGCTTGGCCTTGTCTAGCGGGCAAAATGAGCAGTTCTTC	CASSLALSSGQNEQFF
TRBV28	TRBJ2-1	many	TRBD1	TGTGCCAGCAGAAGACCTACGGGACAGGGTTCCAATGAGCAGTTCTTC	CASRRPTGQGSNEQFF
TRBV5-1	TRBJ2-1	many	TRBD1	TGCGCCAGCAGCTTGGGACAGGGCGAGAATGAGCAGTTCTTC	CASSLGQGENEQFF
TRBV4-3	TRBJ1-1	many	NA	TGCGCCAGCAGCCAAGAGGTGAACACTGAAGCTTTCTTT	CASSQEVNTEAFF
TRBV28	TRBJ2-5	many	NA	TGTGCCAGCAGTCCAGGGGAAAGTGGAGTCCAAGAGACCCAGTACTTC	CASSPGESGVQETQYF
TRBV7-6	TRBJ2-7	NA	NA	TGTGCCAGCAGCTTAGTTACGGGGGCGGACGGCCACGAGCAGTACTTC	CASSLVTGADGHEQYF
TRBV10-3	TRBJ2-7	few	NA	TGTGCCACCAGTGACAATAGGGAGCCGTACGAGCAGTACTTC	CATSDNREPYEQYF
TRBV19	TRBJ1-5	NA	NA	TGTGCCAGTAGTGACAGGCTCCGGGGCCCCCAGCATTTT	CASSDRLRGPQHF
TRBV12-3/TRBV12-4	TRBJ2-7	many	NA	TGTGCCAGCAGCCCGCTGGGGCGCGGCGAGCAGTACTTC	CASSPLGRGEQYF
TRBV27	TRBJ2-7	NA	NA	TGTGCCAGAAGCCTAGGGGGGACCCGATATTCCTACGAGCAGTACTTC	CARSLGGTRYSYEQYF
TRBV2	TRBJ2-1	many	NA	TGTGCCATTCCTTCCGGGGACTACAATGAGCAGTTCTTC	CAIPSGDYNEQFF
TRBV6-4	TRBJ2-3	few	NA	TGTGCCAGCAGTGACGGGGGCAGGTGGGATACGCAGTATTTT	CASSDGGRWDTQYF
TRBV28	TRBJ1-4	NA	TRBD1	TGTGCCAGCAGGAGGACAGGGAGTGTCAATGAAAAACTGTTTTTT	CASRRTGSVNEKLFF
TRBV6-8	TRBJ1-1	NA	NA	TGTGCCAGCAGTTACTCGATTCCTTCCTGGGCTTTTGAAGCTTTCTTT	CASSYSIPSWAFEAFF
TRBV7-3	TRBJ1-1	few	TRBD1	TGTGCCAGCAGCGCGGACAGGGACACTGAAGCTTTCTTT	CASSADRDTEAFF
TRBV6-5	TRBJ1-2	few	TRBD1	TGTGCCAGCAGTTACTCGACAGGGGGCATCTATGGCTACACCTTC	CASSYSTGGIYGYTF
TRBV27	TRBJ1-2	NA	NA	TGTGCCAGCAGTTTATTGGCAGGTCGAACTAACTATGGCTACTCCTTC	CASSLLAGRTNYGYSF
TRBV27	TRBJ2-3	NA	NA	TGTGCCAGCAGTTTTTCTGTAAAACCGGACAGCCTCACAGATACGCAGTATTTT	CASSFSVKPDSLTDTQYF
TRBV6-6	TRBJ1-2	NA	TRBD1	TGTGCCAGTGGTGACAGGGGGATCTATGGCTACACCTTC	CASGDRGIYGYTF
TRBV7-2	TRBJ1-2	few	NA	TGTGCCAGCAGCTTAGCCTCGGGGGCGGATGGCTACACCTTC	CASSLASGADGYTF
TRBV15	TRBJ2-1	few	NA	TGTGCCACCGGGGACATGGTGGATGAGCAGTTCTTC	CATGDMVDEQFF
TRBV12-3/TRBV12-4	TRBJ1-1	NA	NA	TGTGCCAGCATTCCTGGACGGAGGAACACTGAAGCTTTCTTT	CASIPGRRNTEAFF
TRBV28	TRBJ2-5	many	NA	TGTGCCAGCAGTGCCCCCGGACTTAGGGTAAAGACCCAGTACTTC	CASSAPGLRVKTQYF
TRBV4-3	TRBJ1-4	NA	TRBD1	TGCGCCAGCAGCCAAGGGGACAGAACTAATGAAAAACTGTTTTTT	CASSQGDRTNEKLFF
TRBV28	TRBJ2-7	NA	NA	TGTGCCAGCAGTTTATACACCCTCGGGGTCCGCTCCTACGAGCAGTACTTC	CASSLYTLGVRSYEQYF
TRBV20-1	TRBJ2-5	many	NA	TGCAGTGCTAGAGGAACCTGGGGAGCGGAGACCCAGTACTTC	CSARGTWGAETQYF
TRBV20-1	TRBJ1-1	NA	NA	TGCAGTGCTAGATTTCAACGGCCAGGGAGTACTGAAGCTTTCTTT	CSARFQRPGSTEAFF
TRBV9	TRBJ1-1	NA	TRBD1	TGTGCCAGCAGCGTAGGGGACAGCCGAGGAACTGAAGCTTTCTTT	CASSVGDSRGTEAFF
TRBV6-1	TRBJ2-7	NA	NA	TGTGCCAGCACCGTGGCCGTATCGGGAGTCGAGCAGTACTTC	CASTVAVSGVEQYF
TRBV29-1	TRBJ2-7	many	TRBD1	TGCAGCGTGGGGGACAGTTTAAGCGGCTACGAGCAGTACTTC	CSVGDSLSGYEQYF
TRBV7-2	TRBJ2-3	NA	NA	TGTGCCAGCAGCTCTCGGGGGGCCTCTGACACAGATACGCAGTATTTT	CASSSRGASDTDTQYF
TRBV5-1	TRBJ2-7	many	TRBD1	TGCGCCAGTGGGGACAGCAATTACGAGCAGTACTTC	CASGDSNYEQYF
TRBV9	TRBJ2-7	NA	TRBD1	TGTGCCAGCAGCGTATCCGCCGGGACAGGGGGCTCCCACGAGCAGTACTTC	CASSVSAGTGGSHEQYF
TRBV5-1	TRBJ2-1	many	NA	TGCGCCAGCAGCTACGGGGGCGGAATCTACAATGAGCAGTTCTTC	CASSYGGGIYNEQFF
TRBV20-1	TRBJ2-3	NA	TRBD2	TGCAGTGCTGACTCGAGGAGCGGGGCGACAGATACGCAGTATTTT	CSADSRSGATDTQYF
TRBV7-2	TRBJ2-1	many	TRBD2	TGTGCCAGCAGCAACCGACGGGGGGGCAATGAGCAGTTCTTC	CASSNRRGGNEQFF
TRBV5-1	TRBJ2-7	many	TRBD2	TGCGCCAGCAGCTTGGGACGGGGGGGCCTGAACTACGAGCAGTACTTC	CASSLGRGGLNYEQYF
TRBV7-6	TRBJ2-1	NA	NA	TGTGCCAGCAGCGAACTTACCGGGGGCATCGTATATGAGCAGTTCTTC	CASSELTGGIVYEQFF
TRBV2	TRBJ1-4	NA	NA	TGTGCCAGCAGTAGACTCGACTGGGCTGGAATGGATGAAAAACTGTTTTTT	CASSRLDWAGMDEKLFF
TRBV18	TRBJ2-7	NA	NA	TGTGCCAGCTCACCACGGGACCACGAGCAGTACTTC	CASSPRDHEQYF
TRBV7-2	TRBJ1-2	NA	TRBD1	TGTGCCAGCAGTCTCGGGACAGGGCTGAGCTATGGCTACACCTTC	CASSLGTGLSYGYTF
TRBV20-1	TRBJ1-5	NA	NA	TGCAGCGCTAGGGGGGCCCTCGGTGATCAGCCCCAGCATTTT	CSARGALGDQPQHF
TRBV6-9	TRBJ2-2	NA	TRBD2	TGTGCCAGCAGTGGACTAGCGAAATTGGCCGGGGAGCTGTTTTTT	CASSGLAKLAGELFF
TRBV5-1	TRBJ2-5	many	TRBD2	TGCGCCAGCAGCCCAGGACTAGCGGGGGCTCAAGAGACCCAGTACTTC	CASSPGLAGAQETQYF
TRBV3-1	TRBJ1-2	few	NA	TGTGCCAGCAGCTATAGACCCAAAGGGGACTATGGCTACACCTTC	CASSYRPKGDYGYTF
TRBV20-1	TRBJ2-5	NA	NA	TGCAGTGCTAGAAGGTGGACCCAAGAGACCCAGTACTTC	CSARRWTQETQYF
TRBV9	TRBJ2-3	NA	TRBD1	TGTGCCAGCAGCGTACAGGGGGAGACCTACACAGATACGCAGTATTTT	CASSVQGETYTDTQYF
TRBV20-1	TRBJ2-7	once	NA	TGCAGTGCTAGCAAGCCGACCGGCGAGCAGTACTTC	CSASKPTGEQYF
TRBV7-2	TRBJ2-5	many	TRBD1	TGTGCCAGCAGTGTATTGGGCCCCCCCGGGACAGGGGTTCGGCGGACCCAGTACTTC	CASSVLGPPGTGVRRTQYF
TRBV2	TRBJ2-1	NA	TRBD1	TGTGCCAGCAGGGGGACAGGAATTAGGGGTAATGAGCAGTTCTTC	CASRGTGIRGNEQFF
TRBV19	TRBJ1-2	NA	NA	TGTGCCAGTAGTTCGGACAGACGTGTCTATGGCTACACCTTC	CASSSDRRVYGYTF
TRBV11-1	TRBJ2-3	NA	NA	TGTGCCAGCAGTATCGTGGGGGGCGCCACAGATACGCAGTATTTT	CASSIVGGATDTQYF
TRBV7-9	TRBJ1-1	once	NA	TGTGCCAGCAGCTTAATGGCTCAGAACACTGAAGCTTTCTTT	CASSLMAQNTEAFF
TRBV12-3/TRBV12-4	TRBJ2-2	NA	NA	TGTGCCAGCAGTTCCCAGAGAACAACGAACACCGGGGAGCTGTTTTTT	CASSSQRTTNTGELFF
TRBV6-4	TRBJ1-2	many	NA	TGTGCCAGCAGTCCTCAGGGGAATAACTATGGCTACACCTTC	CASSPQGNNYGYTF